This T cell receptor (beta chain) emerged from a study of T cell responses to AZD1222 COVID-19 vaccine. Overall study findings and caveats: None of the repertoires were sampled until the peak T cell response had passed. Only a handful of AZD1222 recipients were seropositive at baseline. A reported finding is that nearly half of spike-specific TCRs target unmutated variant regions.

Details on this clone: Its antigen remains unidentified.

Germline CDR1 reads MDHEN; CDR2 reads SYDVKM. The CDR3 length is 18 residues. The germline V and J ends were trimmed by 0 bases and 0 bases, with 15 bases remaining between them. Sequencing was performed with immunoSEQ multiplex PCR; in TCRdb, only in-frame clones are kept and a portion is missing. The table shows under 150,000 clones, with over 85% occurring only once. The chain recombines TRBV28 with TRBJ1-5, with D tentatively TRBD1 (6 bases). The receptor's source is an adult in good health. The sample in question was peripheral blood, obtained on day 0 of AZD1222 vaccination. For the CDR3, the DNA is TGTGCCAGCAGTTTATGGGGACACCGTCGGGATAGCAATCAGCCCCAGCATTTT. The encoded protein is CASSLWGHRRDSNQPQHF.